The clone carrying this TCR beta chain has more than one count but fewer than ten. What it recognizes is unknown. Sequencing was performed with immunoSEQ multiplex PCR; in TCRdb, only in-frame clones are kept and a portion is missing. The repertoire holds tens of thousands of clones, with about four fifths as singletons. Blood samples were obtained at baseline, cycle 4 day 1, and cycle 7 day 1. This sample is drawn from a study of OX40 agonist ivuxolimab in advanced cancers. Study background: Ivuxolimab, an antibody acting as an agonist of OX40 (CD134), was used to treat patients. Two patients with cutaneous melanoma and one with hepatocellular carcinoma, three in total, showed partial responses. General study results and limits: Low normalized T-cell clonal expansion was also seen in some nonresponders.

Germline V lookup: CDR1 SGHKS, CDR2 YYEKEE (reference sequence). The V end lost 2 bases, the J end lost 0 bases, and 12 bases lay between the germline ends. This CDR3 has 15 residues. The sample in question was CD4+ or CD8+ T cells sorted from blood, obtained in a trial of the OX40 agonist ivuxolimab. J is TRBJ2-7 and V is TRBV5-5; D is uncertain. The receptor was isolated from an adult with an advanced solid tumor such as melanoma, head and neck, liver or kidney cancer. CDR3 nucleotides: TGTGCCAGCAGCTTTGTGGGCAAATACTCCTACGAGCAGTACTTC. Its protein product is CASSFVGKYSYEQYF.